Described below is a single TCR beta chain sequence and its context. This specimen comes from a study of identical twins. Trimming took 3 bases from V and 8 from J, leaving 23 bases between them. Looked up from germline, CDR1 is DFQATT and CDR2 is SNEGSKA (reference sequence). This CDR3 contains 16 residues. Unique molecular identifiers were present on the cDNA, and a universal primer site came from template switching. TCRdb reanalysed the 5' RACE reads using MiXCR and keeps one entry per CDR3 protein. The sample records around 490,000 distinct CDR3 sequences, 20% to 25% being singletons. Another study also made use of these data, one on yellow fever vaccine responses in identical twins. Turning to that study: Reportedly, twins' vaccine T cell responses looked partly convergent and partly personalized.

Material: CD4+ T cells sorted from blood. The receptor comes from a woman between 18 and 29 years old in good health. V is TRBV20-1 and J is TRBJ2-1, with TRBD2 as a possible D gene (5 bases). The CDR3 nucleotides read TGCAGTGCTAGGATTCGAGCTAGTCTGGTGAGGGATGAGCAGTTCTTC. Translating it yields CSARIRASLVRDEQFF.